The subject of this entry is one TCR beta chain. The target antigen is unknown. The germline V gene encodes CDR1 SGHTA and CDR2 FQGTGA. Trimming removed 5 bases from V and 6 bases from J, with 16 bases in between. CDR3 length: 14 residues. The data were obtained in a study of memory CD4+ T cells and cytomegalovirus serostatus. Whole-study findings and limits: The CMV-associated TCR signature appears largely within the CD4+ memory repertoire.

Single viable CD3+CD4+CD8-CD45RO+ cells were sorted as the memory CD4+ T cells. Using immunoSEQ multiplex PCR, the repertoire was profiled, and TCRdb retains in-frame clones only, with some absent. The table includes 35,000 to 50,000 clones, around 72% detected once. The source is an adult in good health and CMV-seronegative. The chain employs TRBV7-3 and TRBJ1-2; D is uncertain. The sequencing sample was made of memory CD4+ T cells from blood. CDR3 residues: CASSPGGGRDGYTF. The CDR3 nucleotides read TGTGCCAGCAGCCCCGGTGGTGGGAGGGATGGCTACACCTTC.